Sequencing of this T cell receptor (beta chain) was carried out in a study of T cell responses to AZD1222 COVID-19 vaccine. With 3 bases removed from V and 4 bases from J, the gap between germline ends came to 11 bases. CDR1 LGHDT and CDR2 YNNKEL come from the germline V gene (reference sequence). This CDR3 is built from 14 residues. Generated by immunoSEQ multiplex PCR, the TCRdb table keeps only in-frame clones and is missing some. Of approximately 210,000 clones in the sample, more than 85% were seen once. The TCR sequence derives from an adult who received the AZD1222 COVID-19 vaccine. The specimen was peripheral blood, collected 28 days after the second AZD1222 dose. The chain has TRBV3-1 (or the pseudogene TRBV3-2) and TRBJ2-3, with D possibly matching TRBD2 (6 bases). The CDR3 here is CASSHQWEADTQYF. In nucleotides, the CDR3 is TGTGCCAGCAGCCATCAATGGGAGGCAGATACGCAGTATTTT.